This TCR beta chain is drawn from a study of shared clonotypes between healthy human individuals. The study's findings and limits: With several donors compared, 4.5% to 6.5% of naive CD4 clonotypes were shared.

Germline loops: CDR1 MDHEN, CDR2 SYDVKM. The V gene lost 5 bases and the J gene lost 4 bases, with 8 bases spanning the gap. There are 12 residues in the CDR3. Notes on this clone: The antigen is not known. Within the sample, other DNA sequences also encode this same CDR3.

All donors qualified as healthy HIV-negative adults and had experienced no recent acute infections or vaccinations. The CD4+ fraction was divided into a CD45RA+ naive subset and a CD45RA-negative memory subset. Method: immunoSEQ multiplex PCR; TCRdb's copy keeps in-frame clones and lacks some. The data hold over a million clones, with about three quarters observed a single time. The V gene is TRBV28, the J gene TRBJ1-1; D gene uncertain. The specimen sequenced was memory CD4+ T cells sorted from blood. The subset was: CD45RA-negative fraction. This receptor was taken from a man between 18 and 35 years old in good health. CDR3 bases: TGTGCCAGCAGTCCCCAGCGCACTGAAGCTTTCTTT. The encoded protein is CASSPQRTEAFF.